The next 12 T cell receptor beta chains were all read from a single sample in a study of identical twins. From the 5' RACE reads, TCRdb called clonotypes with MiXCR, one entry per CDR3 protein. The sample consists of some 500,000 distinct CDR3 sequences, approximately 14% of them appearing once. This same sample was also part of a study on yellow fever vaccine responses in identical twins.

Specimen: CD4+ T cells sorted from blood. The receptors here all came from a woman in her late teens or twenties in good health.

This clonotype was observed a single time. The chain joins TRBV6-1 to TRBJ2-5; D is unclear. Germline V lookup: CDR1 MNHNS, CDR2 SASEGT. Between the trimmed V and J ends, which lost 8 bases and 5 bases, there was a span of 15 bases. There are 13 residues in the CDR3. The CDR3 DNA sequence: TGTGCCAGCCAGCAAGGGCCGGGTGAGACCCAGTACTTC. This sequence encodes CASQQGPGETQYF.

J is TRBJ1-3 and V is TRBV7-9; D possibly corresponds to TRBD1 (5 bases). The V end was cut by 5 bases, the J end by 0 bases, with 14 bases between. The CDR3 length is 16 residues. The germline gives CDR1 SEHNR, CDR2 FQNEAQ (reference sequence). The CDR3 region is CASSAKGRRSGNTIYF. The CDR3 region has the DNA TGTGCCAGCAGCGCGAAGGGACGTCGCTCTGGAAACACCATATATTTT.

This clonotype was recorded a few times. V usage is TRBV7-2 and J usage is TRBJ2-7, with TRBD2 identical over 7 bases. The trim removed 5 bases at V and 3 bases at J, leaving 16 bases unmatched. Germline V gives CDR1 SGHTA, CDR2 FQGNSA. This CDR3 contains 17 residues. CDR3 coding DNA: TGTGCCAGCAGCGCTATTACTAAGCGGGAACGCCTCTACGAGCAGTACTTC. It translates to CASSAITKRERLYEQYF.

This clonotype showed up just a few times. V and J are TRBV12-3 or TRBV12-4 and TRBJ2-3; D possibly corresponds to TRBD1 (5 bases). Trimming removed 5 bases from V and 5 bases from J, with 17 bases in between. The CDR3 runs to 15 residues. Here the CDR3 DNA reads TGTGCCAGCAGTCGTCAAAGTGGAACAGGAGATACGCAGTATTTT. Translating it yields CASSRQSGTGDTQYF.

V gene TRBV20-1 combines with J gene TRBJ2-1, with 8 bases that match TRBD2. Trimming at V came to 8 bases and at J to 10 bases, leaving 22 bases not matched to a gene. The CDR3 runs 16 residues. The germline gives CDR1 DFQATT, CDR2 SNEGSKA (reference sequence). DNA of the CDR3: TGCAGTATAACCCCCCCGAAGGTAGCGGGAATGGGGGAGCAGTTCTTC. Translating gives CSITPPKVAGMGEQFF.

The rearrangement uses TRBV27 and TRBJ2-5; 8 bases are shared with TRBD1. V shed 7 bases, J shed 6 bases, and the junction held 7 bases outside the gene matches. CDR3 size: 13 residues. Germline V gives CDR1 MNHEY, CDR2 SMNVEV (reference sequence). CDR3 bases: TGTGCCAGCAAAGGGACAGGTATAAAGACCCAGTACTTC. Its protein product is CASKGTGIKTQYF.

This clonotype appeared many times. The V and J genes are TRBV29-1 and TRBJ2-3, with D possibly matching TRBD2 (6 bases). With 7 bases removed from V and 3 bases from J, the gap between germline ends came to 17 bases. The CDR3 is 14 residues long. Per the germline V gene, CDR1 is SQVTM and CDR2 is ANQGSEA. CDR3 protein: CSGGLTVTTDTQYF. In DNA, the CDR3 is TGCAGCGGGGGACTGACAGTCACGACAGATACGCAGTATTTT.

This clonotype was seen more than once but under ten times. The gene calls are TRBV4-3 and TRBJ2-1; TRBD2 aligns across 7 bases. This CDR3 is built from 12 residues. Germline V gives CDR1 LGHNA, CDR2 YSLEER. V lost 4 bases, J lost 8 bases, and 2 bases stayed unmatched. This CDR3 reads CASSRLADEQFF. The CDR3 DNA reads TGCGCCAGCAGCCGACTAGCTGATGAGCAGTTCTTC.

V is TRBV14 and J is TRBJ2-3, with 7 bases matching TRBD1. Germline V lookup: CDR1 SGHDN, CDR2 FVKESK. Trimming removed 5 bases from V and 3 bases from J; junction bases left unmatched: 11. The CDR3 is 16 residues long. The CDR3 reads CASSKVTGQLTDTQYF. The DNA for the CDR3 is TGTGCCAGCAGCAAGGTCACGGGACAGTTAACAGATACGCAGTATTTT.

The gene calls are TRBV7-2 and TRBJ2-3; D might be TRBD2 (6 bases). CDR3 size: 12 residues. Germline V CDR1 and CDR2: SGHTA, FQGNSA. Trimming stripped 5 bases from V and 9 bases from J, with 12 bases between. For the CDR3, the DNA is TGTGCCAGCAGCCGGGCGGGGACGACGCAGTATTTT. Translated: CASSRAGTTQYF.

This clonotype occurred once. The rearrangement uses TRBV11-2 and TRBJ2-3, with D uncertain. The CDR3 consists of 15 residues. In germline, CDR1 is SGHAT, CDR2 FQNNGV. Trimming removed 1 base at V and 0 bases at J, with 8 bases between. The CDR3: CASSLGAVSTDTQYF. CDR3 bases: TGTGCCAGCAGCTTAGGGGCAGTAAGCACAGATACGCAGTATTTT.

This clonotype was counted a few times. This sequence joins TRBV20-1 and TRBJ2-5; D unresolved. V dropped 1 base and J dropped 3 bases, with 3 bases sitting between them. The CDR3 consists of 11 residues. Germline loops: CDR1 DFQATT, CDR2 SNEGSKA (reference sequence). CDR3 coding DNA: TGCAGTGCTAGAGTTGAAGAGACCCAGTACTTC. Its protein is CSARVEETQYF.